This TCR beta chain was retrieved from a study of technical replicates of blood from a handful of donors. The repertoire was sequenced with immunoSEQ multiplex PCR; TCRdb's copy has only in-frame clones and lacks some. The data show 55,000 to 80,000 clones, 93% seen once. The CDR3 loop spans 14 amino acids. From germline, CDR1 is MNHEY and CDR2 SMNVEV (reference sequence). The germline V and J ends were trimmed by 1 base and 2 bases, with 9 bases remaining between them. The chain employs TRBV27 and TRBJ2-7; tentatively, D is TRBD2 (6 bases). The sequenced sample was T cells isolated from PBMCs. The clonotype comes from a human donor in good health. In DNA form, the CDR3 reads TGTGCCAGCAGTTTATGGGCTAGCGCCTACGAGCAGTACTTC. Translating it yields CASSLWASAYEQYF.